This TCR beta chain stems from a study of T-cell memory formation after mild COVID-19. Study context: TCR clusters showed largely donor specificity.

Per germline, CDR1 SQVTM and CDR2 ANQGSEA. V was clipped by 7 bases and J by 6 bases, with 20 bases between them. The CDR3 length is 14 residues. A single record per CDR3 protein comes from TCRdb applying MiXCR to the 5' RACE reads. The data show tens of thousands of distinct CDR3 sequences, with about 7.3% seen just once and roughly 1.5% held by the top ten. V gene TRBV29-1 combines with J gene TRBJ2-3; perhaps D is TRBD1 or TRBD2 (5 bases each). The TCR was taken from a man aged 18 to 29 who had mild COVID-19 (a few samples of this study predate the infection). Cell type and time point are not known. Sequencing input: PBMCs or a T cell subset sorted from them (not recorded which). For the CDR3, the DNA is TGCAGCGGTGCGAGGGGCGGCACCGCCGATACGCAGTATTTT. Amino acid sequence: CSGARGGTADTQYF.